Reported below is one TCR beta chain. Its specificity is not known. This PCR relied on a set of 60 Vbeta primers and 13 Jbeta primers. Assay used: immunoSEQ multiplex PCR; TCRdb lists only in-frame clones, some missing. This sample carries more than 200,000 clones, about 80% of them seen once, and the ten largest clones take roughly 6%. This sample is part of a study of cytomegalovirus exposure and HLA in healthy donors. Study-level findings and limits: There was a cluster of highly shared sequence variants that was likely a sequencing artifact. In vitro testing confirmed a few CMV-associated chains as specific for CMV antigens.

Germline V gene sequence: CDR1 SEHNR, CDR2 FQNEAQ (reference sequence). The trim removed 5 bases at V and 1 base at J, leaving 7 bases unmatched. The CDR3 loop spans 16 amino acids. The chain uses TRBV7-9 and TRBJ2-3, with 9 bases identical to TRBD2. The TCR sequence derives from a man in his forties in good health and CMV-seropositive. Specimen: PBMCs. The CDR3 coding sequence is TGTGCCAGCAGCCCTGGACTAGCGCCTCGCACAGATACGCAGTATTTT. It specifies CASSPGLAPRTDTQYF.